The 27 T cell receptor beta chains presented below share a single source sample, sequenced in a study of blood T cell repertoires in COVID-19. TCRdb keeps only in-frame clones here, not all; method: immunoSEQ multiplex PCR. The table lists around 380,000 clones, approximately 80% of them singletons. Sequencing was done on a sample of peripheral blood. The receptors derive from a human donor with acute or convalescent COVID-19. The donor label of this sample is uncertain.

The chain carries TRBV5-4 and TRBJ2-3, with 11 bases aligning to TRBD2. This CDR3 has 20 residues. The junction had 12 bases not matched to a gene; V was cut back by 0 bases and J by 0 bases. In germline, CDR1 is SGHNT, CDR2 YYREEE (reference sequence). CDR3 in DNA: TGTGCCAGCAGCTTGGGGGGACTAGCGGACCTTTACTTTAGCACAGATACGCAGTATTTT. Translation gives CASSLGGLADLYFSTDTQYF.

About this clone: The sample contains more than one DNA sequence encoding this CDR3. The rearrangement uses TRBV18 and TRBJ1-1, with a possible D match to TRBD1 (6 bases). This CDR3 comprises 14 residues. With 2 bases removed from V and 2 bases from J, the gap between germline ends came to 9 bases. CDR1 is KGHSH, CDR2 LQKENI, per germline. CDR3 region: CASSPVQGNTEAFF. For the CDR3, the DNA is TGTGCCAGCTCACCAGTACAGGGAAACACTGAAGCTTTCTTT.

This chain links TRBV30 with TRBJ2-2, with TRBD2 identical over 12 bases. CDR3 size: 15 residues. Losses at the gene ends were 3 bases for V and 7 bases for J; bases not matched to a gene: 6. Germline V CDR1 and CDR2: GTSNPN, SVGIG (reference sequence). The CDR3 loop is CAWRWTSGKGGELFF. Here the CDR3 DNA reads TGTGCCTGGAGATGGACTAGCGGGAAGGGCGGGGAGCTGTTTTTT.

This chain uses TRBV7-2 with TRBJ2-5; D call uncertain. The CDR3 is 13 residues long. Germline values: CDR1 SGHTA, CDR2 FQGNSA. With 5 bases removed from V and 4 bases from J, the gap between germline ends came to 11 bases. The CDR3 spells CASSPDTAETQYF. CDR3 coding DNA: TGTGCCAGCAGCCCCGACACAGCAGAGACCCAGTACTTC.

This clone was seen a few times. V usage is TRBV19 and J usage is TRBJ1-1; tentatively, D is TRBD1 (6 bases). The CDR3 has 13 residues. V lost 10 bases and J 3 bases, leaving 15 bases between the germline ends. CDR1 LNHDA and CDR2 SQIVND come from the germline V gene (reference sequence). The CDR3 coding sequence is TGTGCCACAACACAGGGTTACGACACTGAAGCTTTCTTT. Its protein product is CATTQGYDTEAFF.

CDR3 protein: CAWSREGSPLHF. CDR3 DNA: TGTGCCTGGAGTCGGGAGGGTTCACCCCTCCACTTT. V usage is TRBV30 and J usage is TRBJ1-6; no clear D. Germline loops: CDR1 GTSNPN, CDR2 SVGIG (reference sequence). V lost 2 bases, J lost 9 bases, and 8 bases lay in between. This CDR3 comprises 12 residues.

This clone occurred once. V usage is TRBV5-4 and J usage is TRBJ1-2; unclear D gene. The V end lost 0 bases, the J end lost 5 bases, and 11 bases lay between the germline ends. The germline gives CDR1 SGHNT, CDR2 YYREEE (reference sequence). The CDR3 runs 14 residues. CDR3 DNA: TGTGCCAGCAGCTTGGACGGTTCGGGATATGGCTACACCTTC. Its protein is CASSLDGSGYGYTF.

This clone is a singleton in its sample. V is TRBV4-1 and J is TRBJ1-4, with D uncertain. Trimming took off 2 bases at V and 4 bases at J, with 11 bases between the two ends. Germline lookup yields CDR1 MGHRA and CDR2 YSYEKL. This CDR3 has 15 amino acids. The CDR3 DNA follows: TGCGCCAGCAGCCAAAACCGGTACTTTAATGAAAAACTGTTTTTT. Protein: CASSQNRYFNEKLFF.

The chain is built from TRBV6-2 or TRBV6-3 and TRBJ2-3, with 9 nucleotides matching TRBD2. V gave up 4 bases and J gave up 3 bases; unmatched junction bases: 8. CDR3 length equals 16 residues. Germline V gene data show CDR1 as MNHEY and CDR2 as SVGEGT. The CDR3 reads CASSFDGGRGTDTQYF. In DNA form, the CDR3 reads TGTGCCAGCAGTTTTGATGGCGGGAGGGGTACAGATACGCAGTATTTT.

The chain has TRBV30 and TRBJ1-2; D uncertain. The CDR3 consists of 15 residues. V lost 2 bases, J lost 5 bases, and 18 bases lay in between. The germline gives CDR1 GTSNPN, CDR2 SVGIG (reference sequence). The CDR3 DNA reads TGTGCCTGGAGTAAATTGAGCCAGGCCCTTTATGGCTACACCTTC. It is translated as CAWSKLSQALYGYTF. The full variable domain, completed using reference TRBV30 and TRBJ1-2, is SQTIHQWPATLVQPVGSPLSLECTVEGTSNPNLYWYRQAAGRGLQLLFYSVGIGQISSEVPQNLSASRPQDRQFILSSKKLLLSDSGFYLCAWSKLSQALYGYTFGSGTRLTVV.

This clone occurred once. The CDR3 DNA reads TGTGCCAGCAGCTTGGTCTTTCCGACTAATGAAAAACTGTTTTTT. Translation: CASSLVFPTNEKLFF. This chain links TRBV5-5 with TRBJ1-4; D is ambiguous. CDR3 length: 15 residues. V shed 0 bases and J shed 2 bases, with 8 bases lying between them. The germline CDR1 and CDR2 sequences are SGHKS and YYEKEE (reference sequence).

CDR3 protein: CASSLGVWAGEQYF. The CDR3 DNA sequence: TGTGCCAGCAGCTTGGGTGTTTGGGCTGGCGAGCAGTACTTC. The chain couples TRBV5-6 to TRBJ2-7; D gene ambiguous. Trimming shortened V by 0 bases and J by 6 bases, and 13 bases separated the two germline ends. The CDR3 covers 14 residues. From germline, CDR1 is SGHDT and CDR2 YYEEEE. Combining the CDR3 with reference TRBV5-6 and TRBJ2-7 gives the whole variable domain DAGVTQSPTHLIKTRGQQVTLRCSPKSGHDTVSWYQQALGQGPQFIFQYYEEEERQRGNFPDRFSGHQFPNYSSELNVNALLLGDSALYLCASSLGVWAGEQYFGPGTRLTVT.

The V and J genes are TRBV5-4 and TRBJ2-2; possibly TRBD1 for D (6 bases). Germline CDR1 and CDR2: SGHNT and YYREEE (reference sequence). V lost 4 bases, J lost 4 bases, and 14 bases lay in between. The CDR3 totals 15 residues. The CDR3 nucleotides are TGTGCCAGCAGCCGCCAGGGGAGCACCACCGGGGAGCTGTTTTTT. This gives the protein CASSRQGSTTGELFF.

V is TRBV7-9 and J is TRBJ1-2; D gene uncertain. The germline V and J ends were trimmed by 1 base and 8 bases, with 14 bases remaining between them. This CDR3 contains 14 residues. Germline V gives CDR1 SEHNR, CDR2 FQNEAQ (reference sequence). The CDR3 coding sequence is TGTGCCAGCAGCTTAGATGTCAGAACGGGAGGCTACACCTTC. It yields the protein CASSLDVRTGGYTF. Complete variable domain (other parts from reference TRBV7-9 and TRBJ1-2): DTGVSQNPRHKITKRGQNVTFRCDPISEHNRLYWYRQTLGQGPEFLTYFQNEAQLEKSRLLSDRFSAERPKGSFSTLEIQRTEQGDSAMYLCASSLDVRTGGYTFGSGTRLTVV.

This chain uses TRBV3-1 (or the pseudogene TRBV3-2) with TRBJ1-2, with TRBD1 matching 9 bases. With 2 bases clipped from V and 3 bases from J, the junction kept 10 bases outside the gene matches. Germline CDR1 is LGHDT and CDR2 is YNNKEL (reference sequence). CDR3 length: 17 amino acids. The CDR3 here is CASSQIAGTGRYYGYTF. The CDR3 DNA reads as TGTGCCAGCAGCCAAATCGCCGGGACAGGGAGATACTATGGCTACACCTTC.

Concerning this clone: Additional DNA sequences in this sample encode the identical CDR3. The chain is built from TRBV10-3 and TRBJ2-5; D gene uncertain. V was clipped by 0 bases and J by 4 bases, with 3 bases between them. The germline CDR1 and CDR2 sequences are ENHRY and SYGVKD. The CDR3 loop spans 12 amino acids. CDR3 sequence (DNA): TGTGCCATCAGTGAGTCGGCAGAGACCCAGTACTTC. Translated, it gives CAISESAETQYF.

The chain combines TRBV7-6 with TRBJ2-1; 10 nucleotides line up with TRBD2. This CDR3 has 15 residues. Germline assignment: CDR1 SGHVS and CDR2 FNYEAQ. The V segment lost 3 bases and the J segment 3 bases; nucleotides outside the gene matches: 2. In DNA form, the CDR3 reads TGTGCCAGCAGCTTCACTAGCGGGGACTACAATGAGCAGTTCTTC. It specifies CASSFTSGDYNEQFF.

The V call is TRBV7-2, the J call TRBJ2-7, with 9 bases matching TRBD2. The V gene end was trimmed by 1 base and the J gene end by 0 bases; junction bases not matched to a gene: 7. This CDR3 is 17 amino acids long. Per the germline V gene, CDR1 is SGHTA and CDR2 is FQGNSA. The CDR3 DNA is TGTGCCAGCAGCTTAGTCCTTCAAGCGGGAGGCTCCTACGAGCAGTACTTC. This gives the protein CASSLVLQAGGSYEQYF.

The table lists this clone with a few counts. The chain couples TRBV6-2 or TRBV6-3 to TRBJ2-3; TRBD2 aligns across 8 bases. The CDR3 loop spans 16 amino acids. CDR1 is MNHEY and CDR2 is SVGEGT in the germline V gene. Trimming cost V 5 bases and J 2 bases; bases outside gene matches: 9. CDR3 coding DNA: TGTGCCAGCAGTAACCCGGGACTAGGGCTCACAGATACGCAGTATTTT. Translating gives CASSNPGLGLTDTQYF.

The rearrangement links TRBV6-4 to TRBJ2-2; 10 nucleotides agree with TRBD2. The germline V gene has CDR1 MRHNA and CDR2 SNTAGT. The ends lost 0 bases at V and 3 bases at J; junction bases unmatched: 10. The CDR3 totals 19 residues. The CDR3, as DNA: TGTGCCAGCAGTGACTCACGGTATACTAGCGGGATATACACCGGGGAGCTGTTTTTT. Protein product: CASSDSRYTSGIYTGELFF.

V is TRBV6-5 and J is TRBJ2-1; 9 bases align to TRBD2. Unmatched junction bases numbered 10, after V lost 5 bases and J lost 8 bases. This CDR3 spans 15 amino acids. The germline V gene has CDR1 MNHEY and CDR2 SVGAGI. The CDR3 here is CASSQLAGDYHEQFF. CDR3 bases: TGTGCCAGCAGTCAGTTAGCGGGAGATTACCATGAGCAGTTCTTC.

The rearrangement uses TRBV21-1 and TRBJ1-5. TRBV21-1 is an annotated pseudogene. This CDR3 has 18 amino acids. The CDR3 DNA sequence: TGTGCCAGCAGCAAAAACGAACTTATGTGGAGTACGGGTCAGCCCCAGCATTTT. Translated, it gives CASSKNELMWSTGQPQHF.

V is TRBV7-2 and J is TRBJ1-2; 7 bases fit TRBD1. CDR3 length: 14 residues. Germline CDR1 reads SGHTA; CDR2 reads FQGNSA. With 3 bases clipped from V and 7 bases from J, the junction kept 8 bases outside the gene matches. This CDR3 reads CASSLGGTVRGYTF. In DNA, the CDR3 is TGTGCCAGCAGCTTGGGTGGGACAGTTCGTGGCTACACCTTC.

This clone was detected only a few times. The V gene is TRBV5-1, the J gene TRBJ2-1; TRBD2 aligns across 8 bases. With V trimmed by 9 bases and J by 2 bases, 4 bases remained unmatched. CDR1 is SGHRS and CDR2 is YFSETQ in the germline V gene. CDR3 size: 13 residues. CDR3 sequence (DNA): TGCGCCACCGACGGGGGGGCCTACAATGAGCAGTTCTTC. Translation gives CATDGGAYNEQFF.

The genes are TRBV12-3 or TRBV12-4 and TRBJ2-7, with 11 bases that match TRBD2. J was trimmed by 2 bases and V by 7 bases; bases with no gene match: 1. The CDR3 covers 13 residues. The CDR3 loop reads CASKTSGTYEQYF. For the CDR3, the DNA is TGTGCCAGCAAGACTAGCGGGACCTACGAGCAGTACTTC.

This chain joins TRBV7-6 and TRBJ1-1, with D tentatively TRBD1 (6 bases). From germline, CDR1 is SGHVS and CDR2 FNYEAQ. The CDR3 covers 15 residues. Trimming removed 1 base at V and 6 bases at J, with 15 bases between. The CDR3, as DNA: TGTGCCAGCAGCTTAGTGGGACCAAAGGGGGCTGAAGCTTTCTTT. Amino acids: CASSLVGPKGAEAFF.

This sequence joins TRBV2 and TRBJ1-5, with D perhaps TRBD1 (6 bases). V was clipped by 5 bases and J by 7 bases, with 15 bases between them. This CDR3 is 14 amino acids long. The germline V gene encodes CDR1 SNHLY and CDR2 FYNNEI. CDR3 coding DNA: TGTGCCAGCAGTCTTACAGGGAAGGGACAGCCCCAGCATTTT. Its protein is CASSLTGKGQPQHF.